These T cell receptor beta chains were read from a single sample in a study of beta chain features in type 1 diabetes. Sequencing used immunoSEQ multiplex PCR; TCRdb keeps in-frame clones, though not all of them. The sample includes 600,000 to 750,000 clones, around 12% of them seen just once. The sequenced sample consisted of naive CD4+ T cells from blood. These TCRs come from a man in his thirties or forties with type 1 diabetes. Both conserved end residues are part of each CDR3. The D gene is left open where the match is weak. Part of the rows lack a size; the others show once, few, many or a class for expanded clones.

D gene: .; V gene: TRBV7-9; clone size: few; J gene: TRBJ1-6; CDR3 DNA: TGTGCCAGCAGCCCTGGAGGGGGGGTCTCACCCCTCCACTTT; CDR3 protein: CASSPGGGVSPLHF
D gene: TRBD2; V gene: TRBV2; clone size: .; J gene: TRBJ2-2; CDR3 DNA: TGTGCCAGCAGTGGGTTAGCGGGGAACACCGGGGAGCTGTTTTTT; CDR3 protein: CASSGLAGNTGELFF
D gene: .; V gene: TRBV29-1; clone size: few; J gene: TRBJ1-4; CDR3 DNA: TGCAGCGTTGAAGAGGGAGCAGGGAGGAAACTGTTTTTT; CDR3 protein: CSVEEGAGRKLFF
D gene: .; V gene: TRBV29-1; clone size: few; J gene: TRBJ2-1; CDR3 DNA: TGCAGCGTTGAGGAACAGGGAAATGAGCAGTTCTTC; CDR3 protein: CSVEEQGNEQFF
D gene: .; V gene: TRBV4-3; clone size: few; J gene: TRBJ2-2; CDR3 DNA: TGCGCCAGCAGGACTTCCAGGGGGGGCACCGGGGAGCTGTTTTTT; CDR3 protein: CASRTSRGGTGELFF
D gene: .; V gene: TRBV6-1; clone size: .; J gene: TRBJ1-5; CDR3 DNA: TGTGCCAGCACGGGGGGACGGAATCAGCCCCAGCATTTT; CDR3 protein: CASTGGRNQPQHF
D gene: .; V gene: TRBV25-1; clone size: few; J gene: TRBJ1-2; CDR3 DNA: TGTGCCAGCAGTGACCTGGACAGCCATGGCTACACCTTC; CDR3 protein: CASSDLDSHGYTF
D gene: .; V gene: TRBV7-9; clone size: .; J gene: TRBJ1-1; CDR3 DNA: TGTGCCAGCAGCTTAGAAAGGGGACGCCCGAACACTGAAGCTTTCTTT; CDR3 protein: CASSLERGRPNTEAFF
D gene: .; V gene: TRBV29-1; clone size: few; J gene: TRBJ1-1; CDR3 DNA: TGCAGCGTTTTCGGAGTAACTAACACTGAAGCTTTCTTT; CDR3 protein: CSVFGVTNTEAFF
D gene: TRBD1; V gene: TRBV7-2; clone size: .; J gene: TRBJ1-2; CDR3 DNA: TGTGCCAGCAGCTGGGAACCGGACAGGGTGAATGGCTACACCTTC; CDR3 protein: CASSWEPDRVNGYTF
D gene: TRBD1; V gene: TRBV2; clone size: .; J gene: TRBJ1-5; CDR3 DNA: TGTGCCAGCAGTTGGGACAGGGGGGCTCAGCCCCAGCATTTT; CDR3 protein: CASSWDRGAQPQHF
D gene: .; V gene: TRBV18; clone size: .; J gene: TRBJ1-1; CDR3 DNA: TGTGCCAGCTCACCCGAGGGGTTCACTGAAGCTTTCTTT; CDR3 protein: CASSPEGFTEAFF
D gene: .; V gene: TRBV19; clone size: .; J gene: TRBJ1-1; CDR3 DNA: TGTGCCAGTAGTACCCACAGGGACGGCACTGAAGCTTTCTTT; CDR3 protein: CASSTHRDGTEAFF
D gene: .; V gene: TRBV9; clone size: .; J gene: TRBJ2-2; CDR3 DNA: TGTGCCAGCAGCGTACAAGACACCGGGGAGCTGTTTTTT; CDR3 protein: CASSVQDTGELFF
D gene: TRBD1; V gene: TRBV2; clone size: .; J gene: TRBJ1-2; CDR3 DNA: TGTGCCAGCAGGACGGGACAGGGCGACTATGGCTACACCTTC; CDR3 protein: CASRTGQGDYGYTF
D gene: .; V gene: TRBV19; clone size: .; J gene: TRBJ1-1; CDR3 DNA: TGTGCCAGTAGGACGACGGCCCTAATGAACACTGAAGCTTTCTTT; CDR3 protein: CASRTTALMNTEAFF
D gene: .; V gene: TRBV9; clone size: .; J gene: TRBJ1-5; CDR3 DNA: TGTGCCAGCAGCGTATTGGGATTTGGTCAGCCCCAGCATTTT; CDR3 protein: CASSVLGFGQPQHF
D gene: .; V gene: TRBV29-1; clone size: few; J gene: TRBJ2-6; CDR3 DNA: TGCAGCGTTGGGGGGGCTGGGGCCAACGTCCTGACTTTC; CDR3 protein: CSVGGAGANVLTF
D gene: .; V gene: TRBV28; clone size: .; J gene: TRBJ2-7; CDR3 DNA: TGTGCCAGCAGTTTGCCAGGGAGCTCCTACGAGCAGTACTTC; CDR3 protein: CASSLPGSSYEQYF
D gene: TRBD2; V gene: TRBV7-8; clone size: few; J gene: TRBJ2-7; CDR3 DNA: TGTGCCAGCAGCTTTCCGACTAGCTCGGGCGAGCAGTACTTC; CDR3 protein: CASSFPTSSGEQYF
D gene: TRBD1; V gene: TRBV19; clone size: .; J gene: TRBJ2-7; CDR3 DNA: TGTGCCAGTAAAGAATCGGGACAGGAGGGCTACGAGCAGTACTTC; CDR3 protein: CASKESGQEGYEQYF
D gene: TRBD1; V gene: TRBV30; clone size: few; J gene: TRBJ2-3; CDR3 DNA: TGTGCCTGGAGTCGAGACAGGGTAGACTCCACAGATACGCAGTATTTT; CDR3 protein: CAWSRDRVDSTDTQYF
D gene: .; V gene: TRBV7-9; clone size: .; J gene: TRBJ2-1; CDR3 DNA: TGTGCCAGCAGCTTAGGTGGACACAATGAGCAGTTCTTC; CDR3 protein: CASSLGGHNEQFF
D gene: .; V gene: TRBV29-1; clone size: few; J gene: TRBJ1-1; CDR3 DNA: TGCAGCGTTGAAACTACAGCGAACACTGAAGCTTTCTTT; CDR3 protein: CSVETTANTEAFF
D gene: TRBD1; V gene: TRBV6-6; clone size: few; J gene: TRBJ2-3; CDR3 DNA: TGTGCCAGCAGTTCGTGGACAGGGACAGATACGCAGTATTTT; CDR3 protein: CASSSWTGTDTQYF
D gene: TRBD1; V gene: TRBV10-3; clone size: few; J gene: TRBJ2-3; CDR3 DNA: TGTGCCATTGCAGGGGGAGTAGGAACAGATACGCAGTATTTT; CDR3 protein: CAIAGGVGTDTQYF
D gene: .; V gene: TRBV18; clone size: few; J gene: TRBJ2-3; CDR3 DNA: TGTGCCAGCTCACCTAGCGGAGACACAGATACGCAGTATTTT; CDR3 protein: CASSPSGDTDTQYF
D gene: .; V gene: TRBV2; clone size: few; J gene: TRBJ2-3; CDR3 DNA: TGTGCCAGCAGTGTGGGCGGCAGCACAGATACGCAGTATTTT; CDR3 protein: CASSVGGSTDTQYF
D gene: .; V gene: TRBV11-1; clone size: .; J gene: TRBJ2-7; CDR3 DNA: TGTGCCAGCAGCGGGGGACCGGAGCAGTACTTC; CDR3 protein: CASSGGPEQYF
D gene: TRBD2; V gene: TRBV7-8; clone size: few; J gene: TRBJ2-5; CDR3 DNA: TGTGCCAGCAGCCGGGGACTACTCGGAGAGACCCAGTACTTC; CDR3 protein: CASSRGLLGETQYF
D gene: TRBD1; V gene: TRBV29-1; clone size: .; J gene: TRBJ2-2; CDR3 DNA: TGCAGCGTGGGGACAGGGGTTACCGGGGAGCTGTTTTTT; CDR3 protein: CSVGTGVTGELFF
D gene: .; V gene: TRBV11-2; clone size: few; J gene: TRBJ2-1; CDR3 DNA: TGTGCCAGCAGCTTAGTGAGGGGGGGACACAATGAGCAGTTCTTC; CDR3 protein: CASSLVRGGHNEQFF
D gene: TRBD1; V gene: TRBV19; clone size: few; J gene: TRBJ1-1; CDR3 DNA: TGTGCCAGTTCACCAGGGGGCTGGAACACTGAAGCTTTCTTT; CDR3 protein: CASSPGGWNTEAFF
D gene: TRBD1; V gene: TRBV9; clone size: .; J gene: TRBJ1-1; CDR3 DNA: TGTGCCAGCAGCGATGTGAGGGACAGGGGAATGAGTGGCAACACTGAAGCTTTCTTT; CDR3 protein: CASSDVRDRGMSGNTEAFF
D gene: .; V gene: TRBV13; clone size: .; J gene: TRBJ2-7; CDR3 DNA: TGTGCCAGCAGCCCAACAGGGCGTCTGCTCTACGAGCAGTACTTC; CDR3 protein: CASSPTGRLLYEQYF
D gene: .; V gene: TRBV18; clone size: .; J gene: TRBJ2-7; CDR3 DNA: TGTGCCAGCTCACCACCGGGACTTTCCACCTACGAGCAGTACTTC; CDR3 protein: CASSPPGLSTYEQYF
D gene: TRBD2; V gene: TRBV4-3; clone size: few; J gene: TRBJ2-2; CDR3 DNA: TGCGCCAGCAGCCGAAGCGGGGGCTGGAACACCGGGGAGCTGTTTTTT; CDR3 protein: CASSRSGGWNTGELFF
D gene: .; V gene: TRBV7-9; clone size: .; J gene: TRBJ2-3; CDR3 DNA: TGTGCCAGCACCCTTACCACAGATACGCAGTATTTT; CDR3 protein: CASTLTTDTQYF
D gene: TRBD1; V gene: TRBV11-3; clone size: few; J gene: TRBJ2-2; CDR3 DNA: TGTGCCAGCAACCAACAGGGGGCCGGGGAGCTGTTTTTT; CDR3 protein: CASNQQGAGELFF
D gene: .; V gene: TRBV5-6; clone size: few; J gene: TRBJ1-2; CDR3 DNA: TGTGCCAGCAGCCCTGACAGGAACTATGGCTACACCTTC; CDR3 protein: CASSPDRNYGYTF
D gene: .; V gene: TRBV2; clone size: few; J gene: TRBJ1-1; CDR3 DNA: TGTGCCAGCAGTCTACAGGGAATGAACACTGAAGCTTTCTTT; CDR3 protein: CASSLQGMNTEAFF
D gene: TRBD1; V gene: TRBV6-5; clone size: .; J gene: TRBJ1-4; CDR3 DNA: TGTGCCAGCAGTCTACAGGGGGCGAGTAGTGAAAAACTGTTTTTT; CDR3 protein: CASSLQGASSEKLFF
D gene: .; V gene: TRBV6-5; clone size: few; J gene: TRBJ2-6; CDR3 DNA: TGTGCCAGCAGTTACTACGGGACTGGGGCCAACGTCCTGACTTTC; CDR3 protein: CASSYYGTGANVLTF
D gene: .; V gene: TRBV14; clone size: few; J gene: TRBJ2-1; CDR3 DNA: TGTGCCAGCAGCCCCGATTGGCGAGGACCGTCCAATGAGCAGTTCTTC; CDR3 protein: CASSPDWRGPSNEQFF
D gene: TRBD1; V gene: TRBV7-2; clone size: few; J gene: TRBJ1-6; CDR3 DNA: TGTGCCAGCAGCTCCCGGACAGGCTCGAATTCACCCCTCCACTTT; CDR3 protein: CASSSRTGSNSPLHF
D gene: TRBD1; V gene: TRBV5-6; clone size: few; J gene: TRBJ2-7; CDR3 DNA: TGTGCCAGCAGCCCTATGGACAGGGCGGTAGAGCAGTACTTC; CDR3 protein: CASSPMDRAVEQYF
D gene: .; V gene: TRBV19; clone size: .; J gene: TRBJ2-7; CDR3 DNA: TGTGCCAGTAGTAAGATAGGAAACTACGAGCAGTACTTC; CDR3 protein: CASSKIGNYEQYF
D gene: TRBD1; V gene: TRBV7-9; clone size: .; J gene: TRBJ2-2; CDR3 DNA: TGTGCTTGGGACAGGATAGACACCGGGGAGCTGTTTTTT; CDR3 protein: CAWDRIDTGELFF